The 26 T cell receptor beta chains below all came from one sample that was sequenced in a study of T cells in Graves' hyperthyroidism and ophthalmopathy. The TCR beta CDR3 regions underwent amplification using RNA transcripts as the source. The study used the HTBI primer set for a first-round RT-PCR of the TCR CDR3. TCRdb analysed the multiplex PCR reads with MiXCR anew, one entry per CDR3 protein. The table has roughly 710,000 distinct CDR3 sequences, just over 35% seen once. Input material: blood. The receptors derive from a woman in her thirties or forties with Graves' hyperthyroidism.

The J gene is TRBJ2-7, the V gene TRBV25-1; D perhaps matches TRBD1 (6 bases). Germline CDR1 and CDR2: MGHDK and SYGVNS. V dropped 5 bases and J dropped 4 bases, with 15 bases sitting between them. The CDR3 is made up of 14 amino acids. CDR3 in amino acids: CASSLRETGYEQYF. The CDR3, as DNA: TGTGCCAGCAGTTTACGCGAGACAGGTTACGAGCAGTACTTC.

In the case of this clonotype: One base away lies a much larger clone, so this may be a sequencing read error. This sequence joins TRBV7-9 and TRBJ1-2; D is ambiguous. The CDR3 contains 14 residues. Per germline, CDR1 SEHNR and CDR2 FQNEAQ (reference sequence). CDR3 bases: TGTGCCAGCAGCTTGACGGGAATGGTGTATGGCTACATCTTC. It translates to CASSLTGMVYGYIF.

This clonotype was counted between two and nine times. The chain has TRBV2 and TRBJ1-4; D ambiguous. V was pared by 8 bases and J by 2 bases, with 12 bases between. CDR1 is SNHLY, CDR2 FYNNEI, per germline. The CDR3 runs to 14 residues. This CDR3 is CASGLIGTNEKLFF. CDR3 nucleotide sequence: TGTGCCAGCGGATTGATTGGGACTAATGAAAAACTGTTTTTT. The entire variable domain, with the rest obtained from reference TRBV2 and TRBJ1-4, is as follows: EPEVTQTPSHQVTQMGQEVILRCVPISNHLYFYWYRQILGQKVEFLVSFYNNEISEKSEIFDDQFSVERPDGSNFTLKIRSTKLEDSAMYFCASGLIGTNEKLFFGSGTQLSVL.

As for this clonotype: An end of the junction differs from the germline gene, which may be a read error. The gene calls are TRBV7-2 and TRBJ2-7; tentative D call: TRBD1 (6 bases). Germline V gene lookup returns CDR1 SGHTA and CDR2 FQGNSA. The CDR3 is 15 residues long. CDR3 amino acids: CASSQVTAGAYEQYF. DNA for the CDR3: TGCGCCAGCAGCCAAGTTACGGCAGGGGCCTACGAGCAGTACTTC.

With respect to this clonotype: A much larger clone differs from this one at a single base, so this may be a read error. The chain joins TRBV6-5 to TRBJ1-1; no firm D call. Trimming took 2 bases from V and 1 from J, leaving 11 bases between them. The CDR3 totals 15 residues. Germline CDR1 reads MNHEY; CDR2 reads SVGAGI. The CDR3 spells CASSYLRSENTEAFF. The CDR3 DNA reads TGTGCCAGCAGTTACCTCAGAAGCGAGAACACTGAAGCTTTCTTT.

This clonotype was detected many times. V gene TRBV7-2 combines with J gene TRBJ2-6; 7 bases line up with TRBD1. CDR3 length: 16 amino acids. Germline lookup yields CDR1 SGHTA and CDR2 FQGNSA. The V segment lost 6 bases and the J segment 7 bases; nucleotides outside the gene matches: 12. The CDR3 here is CASRSGTALGANVLTF. CDR3 sequence (DNA): TGTGCCAGCAGATCCGGGACAGCCCTCGGTGCCAACGTCCTGACTTTC.

This clonotype appeared once. This may arise from a read error, as a much more abundant clone is one base away. The chain links TRBV10-3 to TRBJ1-1; possibly TRBD1 for D (5 bases). The CDR3 has 15 amino acids. V was pared by 8 bases and J by 6 bases, with 22 bases between. Germline lookup yields CDR1 ENHRY and CDR2 SYGVKD. The CDR3: CAIGASRGPYAEAFF. The CDR3 nucleotides read TGTGCCATCGGGGCATCGCGGGGCCCGTACGCTGAAGCTTTCTTT.

This clonotype has a count of ten or more. The chain uses TRBV7-2 and TRBJ2-5; 10 bases line up with TRBD1. V was clipped by 5 bases and J by 2 bases; unmatched bases: 8. The V gene's germline CDR1 is SGHTA and CDR2 FQGNSA. CDR3 length: 16 residues. CDR3 sequence reads: CASSLGTGVLQETQYF. DNA for the CDR3: TGTGCCAGCAGCCTCGGGACAGGGGTCCTACAAGAGACCCAGTACTTC.

The rearrangement links TRBV5-8 to TRBJ1-4; no firm D call. Trimming shortened V by 6 bases and J by 8 bases, and 11 bases separated the two germline ends. Germline V gene lookup returns CDR1 SGHTS and CDR2 YDEGEE. The CDR3 totals 12 residues. The chain's CDR3 is CASNGLGEKLFF. The CDR3 region has the DNA TGTGCCAGCAACGGGCTTGGGGAAAAACTGTTTTTT.

Only one count was recorded for this clonotype. V usage is TRBV10-3 and J usage is TRBJ1-6; no firm D call. The CDR3 covers 14 residues. The V gene's germline CDR1 is ENHRY and CDR2 SYGVKD. V lost 7 bases and J lost 4, with 11 bases in between. The CDR3 coding sequence is TGTGCCATCACCCAGGCCGAGTATAATTCACCCCTCCACTTT. It is translated as CAITQAEYNSPLHF.

This clonotype was detected a few times. This chain joins TRBV7-8 and TRBJ1-5; D is unclear. The CDR3 is 14 amino acids. Trimming cost V 5 bases and J 1 base, with 9 bases left between them. Germline V gives CDR1 SGHVS, CDR2 FQNEAQ. CDR3 bases: TGTGCCAGCAGCCCTATTTACAGCAATCAGCCCCAGCATTTT. Protein sequence: CASSPIYSNQPQHF. Full variable domain (missing parts from reference TRBV7-8 and TRBJ1-5): GAGVSQSPRYKVAKRGQDVALRCDPISGHVSLFWYQQALGQGPEFLTYFQNEAQLDKSGLPSDRFFAERPEGSVSTLKIQRTQQEDSAVYLCASSPIYSNQPQHFGDGTRLSIL.

V is TRBV7-9 and J is TRBJ1-1, with a tentative D call TRBD1 (6 bases). The CDR3 length is 20 residues. V was pared by 6 bases and J by 4 bases, with 33 bases between. Per the germline V gene, CDR1 is SEHNR and CDR2 is FQNEAQ (reference sequence). CDR3 loop: CASSIHPNQQGIRTGTEAFF. The CDR3 nucleotides read TGTGCCAGCAGTATTCACCCAAACCAACAGGGCATTCGAACCGGCACTGAAGCTTTCTTT.

This clonotype has a count of ten or more. The chain links TRBV29-1 to TRBJ2-5; possibly TRBD1 for D (6 bases). The CDR3 runs 14 residues. Trimming pared 7 bases from V and 0 bases from J, leaving 15 bases between. Germline CDR1 is SQVTM and CDR2 is ANQGSEA. The CDR3 loop reads CSGVPGENQETQYF. Written as DNA, the CDR3 is TGCAGCGGTGTTCCAGGGGAGAACCAAGAGACCCAGTACTTC.

The chain recombines TRBV20-1 with TRBJ2-5; TRBD2 agrees at 11 bases. This CDR3 has 14 residues. Germline V gene data show CDR1 as DFQATT and CDR2 as SNEGSKA (reference sequence). The ends lost 5 bases at V and 4 bases at J; junction bases unmatched: 6. The CDR3 coding sequence is TGCAGTGCTGACGAAGGACTAGCGGGAGAGACCCAGTACTTC. It specifies CSADEGLAGETQYF.

This clonotype was picked up many times. A read error may account for a junction end that differs from germline. The chain joins TRBV25-1 to TRBJ2-7; 9 positions agree with TRBD1. This CDR3 is 14 amino acids long. Germline V gene data show CDR1 as MGHDK and CDR2 as SYGVNS. The CDR3 sequence is CASSGRDREFGADF. The DNA of the CDR3 is TGTGCCAGCAGTGGGAGGGACAGGGAATTTGGGGCGGACTTC.

This clonotype was seen at least ten times. The J gene is TRBJ2-6, the V gene TRBV5-6, with D possibly being TRBD2 (5 bases). The CDR3 sequence is 16 residues long. CDR1 and CDR2 from the germline V gene are SGHDT and YYEEEE. Trimming removed 4 bases from V and 0 bases from J, with 11 bases in between. The CDR3 is CASSRGSVSGANVLTF. CDR3 DNA sequence: TGTGCCAGCAGCCGCGGGTCAGTCTCTGGGGCCAACGTCCTGACTTTC.

The V gene is TRBV28, the J gene TRBJ1-2, with D possibly being TRBD1 (5 bases). Trimming left V 10 bases short and J 3 bases short, with 21 bases between. Looked up from germline, CDR1 is MDHEN and CDR2 is SYDVKM. This CDR3 is 15 amino acids long. CDR3 DNA sequence: TGTGCCACCAGCACTCCACGGGGAGGGGACTATGGCTACACCTTC. Its translation: CATSTPRGGDYGYTF.

About this clonotype itself: The CDR3 does not end in the conserved phenylalanine or tryptophan, so this is likely a read error. No DNA is shown, since the ends of the CDR3 on it are uncertain; the CDR3 is the one TCRdb lists. CDR3 sequence: CSVGISGANVLLL. This chain links TRBV29-1 with TRBJ2-6. Germline V gene sequence: CDR1 SQVTM, CDR2 ANQGSEA. Including both end residues, the CDR3 is 13 amino acids long.

Of note for this clonotype: A much larger clone lies one base from this, so it may be a read error. The rearrangement links TRBV29-1 to TRBJ1-2; 7 bases line up with TRBD1. The CDR3 contains 13 residues. The germline V gene has CDR1 SQVTM and CDR2 ANQGSEA. The CDR3 DNA sequence: TGCAGCGTGGGGGGACAGACGAGCTATGACTACACCTTC. Translated, it gives CSVGGQTSYDYTF.

In its sample, this clonotype was seen a few times. The chain couples TRBV6-5 to TRBJ1-6; D remains ambiguous. CDR1 and CDR2 (germline): MNHEY, SVGAGI. The CDR3 length is 14 residues. Trimming removed 2 bases at V and 7 bases at J, with 9 bases between. In nucleotides, the CDR3 is TGTGCCAGCAGTTACCCCGGAGGGAATTCACCCCTCCACTTT. It yields the protein CASSYPGGNSPLHF.

The chain uses TRBV6-4 and TRBJ2-7; D is possibly TRBD1 (5 bases). The germline V gene has CDR1 MRHNA and CDR2 SNTAGT. The CDR3 sequence is 17 residues long. V lost 2 bases and J 2 bases, leaving 19 bases between the germline ends. In DNA, the CDR3 is TGTGCCAGCAGTGACAGTGACCCGAACAGGCAAACCTACGAGCAGTACTTC. It encodes CASSDSDPNRQTYEQYF.

This clonotype was counted between two and nine times. The rearrangement links TRBV5-1 to TRBJ2-7; 8 nucleotides line up with TRBD1. V lost 0 bases, J lost 2 bases, and 7 bases stayed unmatched. The V gene's germline CDR1 is SGHRS and CDR2 YFSETQ. The CDR3 contains 16 residues. DNA for the CDR3: TGCGCCAGCAGCTTGGCCGTAGGACAGGGAACCTACGAGCAGTACTTC. It yields the protein CASSLAVGQGTYEQYF.

This clonotype was seen at least ten times. This chain links TRBV7-9 with TRBJ2-5; D gene unclear. V gave up 9 bases and J gave up 5 bases, with 16 bases separating them. The germline V gene encodes CDR1 SEHNR and CDR2 FQNEAQ (reference sequence). The CDR3 length is 13 residues. CDR3 sequence: CASHSVGLETQYF. CDR3 DNA: TGTGCCAGTCATTCGGTTGGCCTGGAGACCCAGTACTTC.

This clonotype was counted at least ten times. This chain links TRBV10-3 with TRBJ1-1; no clear D. There are 14 residues in the CDR3. Germline values: CDR1 ENHRY, CDR2 SYGVKD. V lost 4 bases and J 0 bases, leaving 9 bases between the germline ends. The CDR3 protein is CAISASSMNTEAFF. CDR3 bases: TGTGCCATCAGTGCTAGCTCAATGAACACTGAAGCTTTCTTT.

V gene TRBV4-1 combines with J gene TRBJ2-7; 9 nucleotides line up with TRBD1. Losses at the gene ends were 6 bases for V and 2 bases for J; bases not matched to a gene: 8. Germline loops: CDR1 MGHRA, CDR2 YSYEKL. The CDR3 runs to 15 residues. The CDR3 region is CASRQTGGAAYEQYF. For the CDR3, the DNA is TGCGCCAGCAGGCAAACAGGGGGCGCAGCCTACGAGCAGTACTTC.

This clonotype has a count of ten or more. This chain uses TRBV10-3 with TRBJ1-2; D perhaps matches TRBD1 (6 bases). V gave up 2 bases and J gave up 13 bases, with 17 bases separating them. The germline CDR1 and CDR2 sequences are ENHRY and SYGVKD. The CDR3 loop spans 13 amino acids. This CDR3 reads CAISEPSGGRCTF. The CDR3 bases are TGTGCCATCAGTGAGCCAAGTGGGGGGCGGTGCACCTTC.